The rows below give T cell receptor beta chains drawn from one sample of a study of T and B cells in COVID-19 patients. Each CDR3 protein gets one entry after TCRdb re-called the multiplex PCR reads with MiXCR. Of some 13,000 distinct CDR3 sequences in the sample, about 25% were seen once. Input material: blood. Source of these receptors: a human donor who had recovered from COVID-19. Both conserved end residues are part of each CDR3. D genes are given only for firm matches. Clone size, where shown, is once, few, many, or a class for clones that have expanded.

CDR3aa	CDR3nt	d_gene	abundance	len	v_gene	j_gene
CSARWDNEQFF	TGCAGTGCTAGATGGGACAATGAGCAGTTCTTC	NA	few	11	TRBV20-1	TRBJ2-1
CASSLYNRGRVYEQYF	TGTGCCAGCAGCTTATACAACCGGGGCCGGGTCTACGAGCAGTACTTC	NA	NA	16	TRBV5-4	TRBJ2-7
CATAPGQGDVETQYF	TGTGCCACCGCTCCGGGACAGGGGGATGTAGAGACCCAGTACTTC	TRBD1	few	15	TRBV24-1	TRBJ2-5
CSARDSDTYEQYF	TGCAGTGCTCGGGACAGCGATACCTACGAGCAGTACTTC	TRBD1	few	13	TRBV20-1	TRBJ2-7
CATSDFQGEAQFF	TGTGCCACCAGTGATTTTCAAGGAGAAGCGCAGTTCTTC	NA	NA	13	TRBV24-1	TRBJ2-1
CASSIESSTPGEQYF	TGTGCCAGTAGTATAGAATCCAGCACGCCGGGAGAGCAGTACTTC	NA	medium-sized	15	TRBV19	TRBJ2-7
CASSIGQVSGHEQYF	TGTGCCAGTAGTATAGGACAGGTCTCGGGCCACGAGCAGTACTTC	NA	medium-sized	15	TRBV19	TRBJ2-7
CASSQFAGTNTGELFF	TGTGCCAGCAGCCAATTCGCGGGCACGAACACCGGGGAGCTGTTTTTT	NA	NA	16	TRBV4-2	TRBJ2-2
CASSTLGVNTEAFF	TGTGCCAGCAGCACCCTCGGAGTGAACACTGAAGCTTTCTTT	NA	NA	14	TRBV6-5	TRBJ1-1
CSADRYNEQFF	TGCAGTGCGGACAGGTACAATGAGCAGTTCTTC	TRBD1	few	11	TRBV20-1	TRBJ2-1
CASTSLAEFYEQYF	TGTGCCAGTACTTCACTAGCGGAATTCTACGAGCAGTACTTC	TRBD2	NA	14	TRBV19	TRBJ2-7
CASSQRTSGGSYEQYF	TGTGCCAGCAGCCAGAGGACTAGCGGGGGATCCTACGAGCAGTACTTC	TRBD2	NA	16	TRBV6-5	TRBJ2-7
CASSTGIYEQYF	TGTGCCAGCAGCACAGGGATTTACGAGCAGTACTTC	NA	NA	12	TRBV12-3/TRBV12-4	TRBJ2-7
CASSWDRTGELFF	TGTGCCAGCAGCTGGGACAGGACCGGGGAGCTGTTTTTT	TRBD1	NA	13	TRBV7-9	TRBJ2-2
CASSYRGQGYGYTF	TGTGCCAGCAGTTACAGGGGGCAGGGCTATGGCTACACCTTC	TRBD1	many	14	TRBV6-5	TRBJ1-2
CASSLIHEQYF	TGTGCCAGCAGTTTAATCCACGAGCAGTACTTC	NA	many	11	TRBV12-3/TRBV12-4	TRBJ2-7
CASSAGTGANYGYTF	TGCGCCAGCAGCGCAGGGACAGGGGCCAACTATGGCTACACCTTC	TRBD1	NA	15	TRBV5-1	TRBJ1-2
CASSWDSENIQYF	TGTGCCAGCAGCTGGGACAGTGAAAACATTCAGTACTTC	TRBD1	many	13	TRBV12-3/TRBV12-4	TRBJ2-4
CASRERVGEKLFF	TGTGCCAGCAGGGAGAGGGTGGGTGAAAAACTGTTTTTT	NA	medium-sized	13	TRBV6-5	TRBJ1-4
CAWSTHSGRASGANVLTF	TGTGCCTGGAGTACTCATAGCGGGAGGGCCTCTGGGGCCAACGTCCTGACTTTC	TRBD2	NA	18	TRBV30	TRBJ2-6
CASSIVGTGWTEAFF	TGTGCCAGTAGTATAGTGGGGACAGGATGGACTGAAGCTTTCTTT	TRBD1	few	15	TRBV19	TRBJ1-1
CASSIDLGRDYTF	TGTGCCAGTAGTATAGATCTGGGCCGCGACTACACCTTC	NA	medium-sized	13	TRBV19	TRBJ1-2
CASSPGQGGGYTF	TGTGCCAGCAGCCCGGGACAGGGTGGTGGCTACACCTTC	TRBD1	few	13	TRBV7-9	TRBJ1-2
CASHVGSGNTIYF	TGTGCCAGCCACGTGGGCTCTGGAAACACCATATATTTT	NA	medium-sized	13	TRBV19	TRBJ1-3
CATSRGKGLSYEQYF	TGTGCCACCAGCAGAGGGAAGGGTCTTTCCTACGAGCAGTACTTC	NA	medium-sized	15	TRBV15	TRBJ2-7
CSARAVWREGNGSPLHF	TGCAGTGCTAGAGCCGTATGGAGGGAGGGGAACGGTTCACCCCTCCACTTT	NA	few	17	TRBV20-1	TRBJ1-6
CASSLDRKTYEQYF	TGTGCCAGCAGCCTGGACAGAAAAACTTACGAGCAGTACTTC	NA	NA	14	TRBV4-2	TRBJ2-7
CASSIDFSPGAFF	TGTGCCAGTAGTATAGATTTCTCTCCCGGGGCTTTCTTT	NA	few	13	TRBV19	TRBJ1-1
CASSGGQVITTGELFF	TGTGCCAGCAGTGGGGGACAGGTTATCACCACCGGGGAGCTGTTTTTT	TRBD1	NA	16	TRBV6-5	TRBJ2-2
CSVENYGYTF	TGCAGCGTTGAAAACTATGGCTACACCTTC	NA	medium-sized	10	TRBV29-1	TRBJ1-2
CASSPMGVAVSGNTIYF	TGTGCCAGCAGCCCAATGGGTGTCGCGGTCTCTGGAAACACCATATATTTT	NA	NA	17	TRBV12-3/TRBV12-4	TRBJ1-3
CASSIVGQGANVLTF	TGTGCCAGTAGTATTGTTGGACAGGGGGCCAACGTCCTGACTTTC	NA	NA	15	TRBV19	TRBJ2-6
CASFLRYEQYF	TGTGCCAGCTTTTTACGCTACGAGCAGTACTTC	NA	medium-sized	11	TRBV6-1	TRBJ2-7
CTRRWQPSTDTQYF	TGCACCAGGCGGTGGCAGCCTAGCACAGATACGCAGTATTTT	NA	once	14	TRBV20-1	TRBJ2-3
CASRKNNEQFF	TGTGCCAGCAGGAAAAACAATGAGCAGTTCTTC	NA	medium-sized	11	TRBV11-1	TRBJ2-1
CASSEVSSETQYF	TGTGCCAGCAGTGAAGTGTCTAGCGAGACCCAGTACTTC	NA	NA	13	TRBV6-1	TRBJ2-5
CASSLLAGNTDTQYF	TGCGCCAGCAGCCTACTAGCGGGGAACACAGATACGCAGTATTTT	TRBD2	NA	15	TRBV5-1	TRBJ2-3
CASSGTGTSGRGRKNIQYF	TGTGCCAGCAGCGGGACAGGGACTAGCGGGAGGGGGAGGAAAAACATTCAGTACTTC	TRBD2	NA	19	TRBV7-2	TRBJ2-4
CASRGGGYLSGANVLTF	TGTGCCAGCAGAGGGGGGGGTTACCTCTCTGGGGCCAACGTCCTGACTTTC	NA	NA	17	TRBV14	TRBJ2-6
CASSPTGDTQYF	TGTGCCAGCAGCCCCACGGGAGATACGCAGTATTTT	NA	NA	12	TRBV14	TRBJ2-3
CASSRTGDTGELFF	TGTGCCAGCAGTAGGACGGGAGACACCGGGGAGCTGTTTTTT	NA	NA	14	TRBV6-4	TRBJ2-2
CASSQDRAGETQYF	TGTGCCAGCAGCCAAGATAGGGCCGGGGAGACCCAGTACTTC	NA	few	14	TRBV4-2	TRBJ2-5
CATQDRGKGNTIYF	TGTGCCACCCAGGACAGGGGGAAAGGAAACACCATATATTTT	TRBD1	many	14	TRBV15	TRBJ1-3
CASSSYSGGRNEQFF	TGTGCCAGCAGTTCCTATAGCGGGGGGAGGAATGAGCAGTTCTTC	TRBD2	medium-sized	15	TRBV27	TRBJ2-1
CASSLLGGRVAGVWDEQYF	TGTGCCAGCAGCTTGCTCGGAGGGAGGGTAGCGGGAGTTTGGGATGAGCAGTACTTC	TRBD2	NA	19	TRBV5-4	TRBJ2-7
CASSLPDGTEAFF	TGTGCCAGCAGTTTACCGGACGGGACTGAAGCTTTCTTT	NA	many	13	TRBV27	TRBJ1-1
CSAREQGITGELFF	TGCAGTGCTAGAGAACAGGGCATTACCGGGGAGCTGTTTTTT	NA	NA	14	TRBV20-1	TRBJ2-2
CSAKQPSNTEAFF	TGCAGTGCTAAACAGCCTTCGAACACTGAAGCTTTCTTT	NA	few	13	TRBV20-1	TRBJ1-1
CASSDGADSNYGYTF	TGTGCCAGCAGTGACGGGGCAGACTCTAACTATGGCTACACCTTC	NA	few	15	TRBV6-4	TRBJ1-2
CASSPPGTGAGGETQYF	TGTGCCAGCTCACCGCCCGGGACAGGGGCAGGGGGAGAGACCCAGTACTTC	TRBD1	few	17	TRBV18	TRBJ2-5
CASSGTSREPQHF	TGTGCCAGCAGCGGAACTTCGCGGGAACCCCAGCATTTT	NA	NA	13	TRBV6-1	TRBJ1-5
CASSPGTVFRVNTEAFF	TGTGCCAGTAGTCCAGGGACGGTCTTCCGCGTGAACACTGAAGCTTTCTTT	NA	many	17	TRBV19	TRBJ1-1
CASSLGTGREQYF	TGTGCCAGCTCACTGGGGACAGGGCGCGAGCAGTACTTC	TRBD1	few	13	TRBV18	TRBJ2-7
CASSYLGGPTYEQYF	TGTGCCAGCAGTTACCTCGGGGGGCCCACCTACGAGCAGTACTTC	NA	NA	15	TRBV6-2/TRBV6-3	TRBJ2-7
CASSPGLAGFGELFF	TGTGCCAGCTCACCGGGACTAGCGGGATTCGGGGAGCTGTTTTTT	TRBD2	medium-sized	15	TRBV18	TRBJ2-2